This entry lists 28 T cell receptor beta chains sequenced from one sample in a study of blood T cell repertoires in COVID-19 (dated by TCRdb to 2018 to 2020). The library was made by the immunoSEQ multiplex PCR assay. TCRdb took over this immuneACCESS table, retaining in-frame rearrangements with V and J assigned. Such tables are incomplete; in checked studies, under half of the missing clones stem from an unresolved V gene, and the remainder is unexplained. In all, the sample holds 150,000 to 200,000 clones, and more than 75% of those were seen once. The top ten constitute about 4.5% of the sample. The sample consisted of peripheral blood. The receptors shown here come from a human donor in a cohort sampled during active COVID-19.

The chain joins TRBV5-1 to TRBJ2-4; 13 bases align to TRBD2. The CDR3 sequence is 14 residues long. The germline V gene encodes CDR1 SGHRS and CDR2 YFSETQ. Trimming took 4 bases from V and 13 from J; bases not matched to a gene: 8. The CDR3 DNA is TGCGCCAGCAGCAGCGGGACTAGCGGGGCCCAACAGTACTTC. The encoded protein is CASSSGTSGAQQYF.

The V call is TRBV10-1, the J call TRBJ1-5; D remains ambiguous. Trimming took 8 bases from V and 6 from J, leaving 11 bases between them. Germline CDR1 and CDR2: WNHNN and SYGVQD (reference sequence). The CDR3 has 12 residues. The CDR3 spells CASDPGSQPQHF. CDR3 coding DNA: TGCGCCAGCGACCCGGGGAGTCAGCCCCAGCATTTT.

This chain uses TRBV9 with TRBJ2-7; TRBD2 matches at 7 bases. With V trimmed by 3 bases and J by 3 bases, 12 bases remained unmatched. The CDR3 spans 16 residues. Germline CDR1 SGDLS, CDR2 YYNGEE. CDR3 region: CASSASGGRPFYEQYF. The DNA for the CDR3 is TGTGCCAGCAGCGCTAGCGGTGGGAGGCCCTTCTACGAGCAGTACTTC.

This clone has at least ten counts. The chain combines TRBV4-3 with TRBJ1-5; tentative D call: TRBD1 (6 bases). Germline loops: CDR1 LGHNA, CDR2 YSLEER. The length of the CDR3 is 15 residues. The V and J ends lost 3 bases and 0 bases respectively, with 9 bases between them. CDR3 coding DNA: TGCGCCAGCAGCCACGACAGGATTAGCAATCAGCCCCAGCATTTT. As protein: CASSHDRISNQPQHF.

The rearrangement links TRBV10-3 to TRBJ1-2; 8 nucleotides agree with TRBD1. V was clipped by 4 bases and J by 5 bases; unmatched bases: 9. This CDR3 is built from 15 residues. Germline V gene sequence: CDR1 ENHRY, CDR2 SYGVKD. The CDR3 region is CAISGGQDMNYGYTF. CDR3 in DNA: TGTGCCATCAGTGGGGGACAGGACATGAATTATGGCTACACCTTC.

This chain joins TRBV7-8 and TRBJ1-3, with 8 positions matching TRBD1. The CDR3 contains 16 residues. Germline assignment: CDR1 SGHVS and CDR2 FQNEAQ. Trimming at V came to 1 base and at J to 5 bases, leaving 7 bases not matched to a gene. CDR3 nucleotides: TGTGCCAGCAGCTTAGGCGACAGGGGATCTAGAAACACCATATATTTT. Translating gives CASSLGDRGSRNTIYF.

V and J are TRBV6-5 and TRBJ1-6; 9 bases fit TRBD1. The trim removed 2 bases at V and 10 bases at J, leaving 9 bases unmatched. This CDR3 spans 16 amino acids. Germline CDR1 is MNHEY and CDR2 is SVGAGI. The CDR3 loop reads CASSYRRTGGISPLHF. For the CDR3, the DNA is TGTGCCAGCAGTTACCGACGTACAGGGGGCATATCACCCCTCCACTTT.

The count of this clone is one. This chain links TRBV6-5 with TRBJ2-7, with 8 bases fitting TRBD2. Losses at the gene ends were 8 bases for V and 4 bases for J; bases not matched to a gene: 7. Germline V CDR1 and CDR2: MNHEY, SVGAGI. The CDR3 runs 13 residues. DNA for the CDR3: TGTGCCAGCCGGCGGGGGGAGTGGTACGAGCAGTACTTC. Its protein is CASRRGEWYEQYF.

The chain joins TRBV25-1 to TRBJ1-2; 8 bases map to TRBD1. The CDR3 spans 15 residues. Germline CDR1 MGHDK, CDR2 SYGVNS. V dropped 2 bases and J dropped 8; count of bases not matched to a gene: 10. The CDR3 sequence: CASSETDRALKGYTF. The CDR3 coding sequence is TGTGCCAGCAGTGAAACGGACAGGGCCCTAAAGGGCTACACCTTC.

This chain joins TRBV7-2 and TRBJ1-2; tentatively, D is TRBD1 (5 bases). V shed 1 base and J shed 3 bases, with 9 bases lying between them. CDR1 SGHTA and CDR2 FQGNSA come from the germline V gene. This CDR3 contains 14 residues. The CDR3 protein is CASSLGQGDYGYTF. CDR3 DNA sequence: TGTGCCAGCAGCTTAGGCCAGGGTGACTATGGCTACACCTTC. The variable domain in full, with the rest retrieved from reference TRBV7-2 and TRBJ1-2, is GAGVSQSPSNKVTEKGKDVELRCDPISGHTALYWYRQSLGQGLEFLIYFQGNSAPDKSGLPSDRFSAERTGGSVSTLTIQRTQQEDSAVYLCASSLGQGDYGYTFGSGTRLTVV.

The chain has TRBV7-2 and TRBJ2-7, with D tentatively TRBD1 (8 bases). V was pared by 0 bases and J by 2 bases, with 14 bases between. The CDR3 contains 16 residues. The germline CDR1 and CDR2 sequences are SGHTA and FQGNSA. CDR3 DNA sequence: TGTGCCAGCAGCTTAGCGGGGGGGACAGGTCCCTACGAGCAGTACTTC. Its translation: CASSLAGGTGPYEQYF.

This CDR3 is CASSTRTRTTPMNQPQHF. CDR3 DNA: TGTGCCAGTAGTACCCGGACTCGGACGACACCTATGAATCAGCCCCAGCATTTT. The J gene is TRBJ1-5, the V gene TRBV19; unclear D gene. Per the germline V gene, CDR1 is LNHDA and CDR2 is SQIVND (reference sequence). This CDR3 has 18 amino acids. The germline V and J ends were trimmed by 4 bases and 4 bases, with 23 bases remaining between them.

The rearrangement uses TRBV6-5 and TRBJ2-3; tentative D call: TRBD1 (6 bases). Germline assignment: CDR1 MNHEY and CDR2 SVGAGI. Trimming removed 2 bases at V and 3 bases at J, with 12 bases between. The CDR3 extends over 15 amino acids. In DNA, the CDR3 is TGTGCCAGCAGTTACGACTGGGGGCGGACAGATACGCAGTATTTT. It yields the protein CASSYDWGRTDTQYF.

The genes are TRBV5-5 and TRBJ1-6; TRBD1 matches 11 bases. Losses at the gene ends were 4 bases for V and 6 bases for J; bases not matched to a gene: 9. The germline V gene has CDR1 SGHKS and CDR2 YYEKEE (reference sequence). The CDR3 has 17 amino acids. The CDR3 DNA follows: TGTGCCAGCAGCGCTCCGGGACAGGGGGTATCTAATTCACCCCTCCACTTT. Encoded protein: CASSAPGQGVSNSPLHF.

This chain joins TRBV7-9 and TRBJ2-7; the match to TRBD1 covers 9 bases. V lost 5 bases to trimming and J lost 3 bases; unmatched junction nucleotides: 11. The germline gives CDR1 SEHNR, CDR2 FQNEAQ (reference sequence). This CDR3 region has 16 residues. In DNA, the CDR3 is TGTGCCAGCAGCAGCCAGCCGGGACAGGGCCGCTACGAGCAGTACTTC. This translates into CASSSQPGQGRYEQYF.

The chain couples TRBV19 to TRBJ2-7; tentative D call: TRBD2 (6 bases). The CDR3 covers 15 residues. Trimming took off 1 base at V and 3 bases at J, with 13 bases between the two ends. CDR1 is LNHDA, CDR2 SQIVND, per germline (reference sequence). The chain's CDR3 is CASSIGGGTIYEQYF. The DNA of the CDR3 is TGTGCCAGTAGTATAGGTGGCGGGACGATCTACGAGCAGTACTTC.

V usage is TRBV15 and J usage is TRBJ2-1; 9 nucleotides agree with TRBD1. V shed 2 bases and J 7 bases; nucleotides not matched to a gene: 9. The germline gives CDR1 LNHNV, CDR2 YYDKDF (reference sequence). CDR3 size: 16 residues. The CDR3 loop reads CATSRLRQGVRNEQFF. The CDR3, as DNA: TGTGCCACCAGCAGATTACGACAGGGGGTGAGGAATGAGCAGTTCTTC.

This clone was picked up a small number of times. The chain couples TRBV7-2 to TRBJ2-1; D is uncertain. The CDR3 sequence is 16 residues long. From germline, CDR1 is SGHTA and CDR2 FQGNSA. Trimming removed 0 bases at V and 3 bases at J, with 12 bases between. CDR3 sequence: CASSLARRNNYNEQFF. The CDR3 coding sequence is TGTGCCAGCAGCTTAGCACGGCGGAACAACTACAATGAGCAGTTCTTC.

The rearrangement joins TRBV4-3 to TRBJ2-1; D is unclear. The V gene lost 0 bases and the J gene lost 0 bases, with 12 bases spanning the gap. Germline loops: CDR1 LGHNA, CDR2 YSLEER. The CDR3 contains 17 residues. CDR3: CASSQDYSRVSYNEQFF. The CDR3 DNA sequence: TGCGCCAGCAGCCAAGATTACAGTAGAGTCTCCTACAATGAGCAGTTCTTC.

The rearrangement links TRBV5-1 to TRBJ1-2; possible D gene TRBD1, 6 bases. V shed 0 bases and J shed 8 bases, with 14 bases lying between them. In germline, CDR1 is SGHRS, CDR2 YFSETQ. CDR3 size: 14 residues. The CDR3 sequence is CASSLEQGVLGYTF. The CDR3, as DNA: TGCGCCAGCAGCTTGGAACAGGGCGTTTTGGGCTACACCTTC.

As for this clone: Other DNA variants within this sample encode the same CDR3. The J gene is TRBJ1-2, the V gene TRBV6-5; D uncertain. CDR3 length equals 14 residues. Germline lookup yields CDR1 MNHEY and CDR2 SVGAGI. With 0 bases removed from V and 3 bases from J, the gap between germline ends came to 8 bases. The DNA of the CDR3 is TGTGCCAGCAGTTACTCGTCAGGTGACTATGGCTACACCTTC. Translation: CASSYSSGDYGYTF.

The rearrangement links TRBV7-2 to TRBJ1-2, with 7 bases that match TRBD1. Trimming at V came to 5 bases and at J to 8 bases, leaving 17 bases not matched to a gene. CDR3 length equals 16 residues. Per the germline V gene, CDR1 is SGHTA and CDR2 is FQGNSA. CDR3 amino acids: CASSPTWDSSRRGYTF. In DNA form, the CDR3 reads TGTGCCAGCAGCCCCACCTGGGACAGCTCCCGGCGGGGCTACACCTTC.

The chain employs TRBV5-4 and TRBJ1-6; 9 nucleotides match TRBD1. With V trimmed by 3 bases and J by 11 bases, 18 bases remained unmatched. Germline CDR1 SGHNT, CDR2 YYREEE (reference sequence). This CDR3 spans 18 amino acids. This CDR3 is CASSSSLLSSGQGTPLHF. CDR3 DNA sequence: TGTGCCAGCAGCTCCAGCTTATTGTCCTCGGGACAGGGCACACCCCTCCACTTT. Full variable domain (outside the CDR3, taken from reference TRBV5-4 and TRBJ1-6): ETGVTQSPTHLIKTRGQQVTLRCSSQSGHNTVSWYQQALGQGPQFIFQYYREEENGRGNFPPRFSGLQFPNYSSELNVNALELDDSALYLCASSSSLLSSGQGTPLHFGNGTRLTVT.

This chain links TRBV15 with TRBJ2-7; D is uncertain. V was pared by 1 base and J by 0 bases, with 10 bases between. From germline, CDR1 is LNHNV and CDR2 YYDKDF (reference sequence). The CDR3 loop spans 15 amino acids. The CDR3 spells CATSRGASGSYEQYF. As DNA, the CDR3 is TGTGCCACCAGCAGAGGGGCCTCTGGCTCCTACGAGCAGTACTTC.

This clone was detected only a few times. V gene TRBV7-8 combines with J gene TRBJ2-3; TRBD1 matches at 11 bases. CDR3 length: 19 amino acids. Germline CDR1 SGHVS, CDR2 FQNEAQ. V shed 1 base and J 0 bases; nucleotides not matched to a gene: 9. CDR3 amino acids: CASSLVGTGGQTSTDTQYF. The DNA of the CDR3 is TGTGCCAGCAGCTTAGTCGGGACAGGGGGTCAGACTAGCACAGATACGCAGTATTTT. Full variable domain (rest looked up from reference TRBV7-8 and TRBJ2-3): GAGVSQSPRYKVAKRGQDVALRCDPISGHVSLFWYQQALGQGPEFLTYFQNEAQLDKSGLPSDRFFAERPEGSVSTLKIQRTQQEDSAVYLCASSLVGTGGQTSTDTQYFGPGTRLTVL.

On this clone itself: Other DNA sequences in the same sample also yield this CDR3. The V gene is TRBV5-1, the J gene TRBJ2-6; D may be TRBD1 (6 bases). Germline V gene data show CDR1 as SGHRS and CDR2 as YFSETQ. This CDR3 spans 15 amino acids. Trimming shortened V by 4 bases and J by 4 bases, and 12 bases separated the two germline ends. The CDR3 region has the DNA TGCGCCAGCAGCCCACAGGGTTCCGGGGCCAACGTCCTGACTTTC. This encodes CASSPQGSGANVLTF. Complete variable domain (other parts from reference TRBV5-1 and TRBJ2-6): KAGVTQTPRYLIKTRGQQVTLSCSPISGHRSVSWYQQTPGQGLQFLFEYFSETQRNKGNFPGRFSGRQFSNSRSEMNVSTLELGDSALYLCASSPQGSGANVLTFGAGSRLTVL.

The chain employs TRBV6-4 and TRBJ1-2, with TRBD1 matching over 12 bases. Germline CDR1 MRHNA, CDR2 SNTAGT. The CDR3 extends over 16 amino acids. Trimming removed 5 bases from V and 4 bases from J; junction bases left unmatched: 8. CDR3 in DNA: TGTGCCAGCAGTCCACAGGGGACAGGGGGCGCCTATGGCTACACCTTC. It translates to CASSPQGTGGAYGYTF.

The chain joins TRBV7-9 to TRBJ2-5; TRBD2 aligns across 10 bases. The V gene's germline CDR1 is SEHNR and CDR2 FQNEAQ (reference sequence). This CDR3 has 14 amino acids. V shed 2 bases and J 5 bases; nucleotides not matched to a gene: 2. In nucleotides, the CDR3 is TGTGCCAGCAGCTTACCAGCGGGGGGGGAGACCCAGTACTTC. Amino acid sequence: CASSLPAGGETQYF.